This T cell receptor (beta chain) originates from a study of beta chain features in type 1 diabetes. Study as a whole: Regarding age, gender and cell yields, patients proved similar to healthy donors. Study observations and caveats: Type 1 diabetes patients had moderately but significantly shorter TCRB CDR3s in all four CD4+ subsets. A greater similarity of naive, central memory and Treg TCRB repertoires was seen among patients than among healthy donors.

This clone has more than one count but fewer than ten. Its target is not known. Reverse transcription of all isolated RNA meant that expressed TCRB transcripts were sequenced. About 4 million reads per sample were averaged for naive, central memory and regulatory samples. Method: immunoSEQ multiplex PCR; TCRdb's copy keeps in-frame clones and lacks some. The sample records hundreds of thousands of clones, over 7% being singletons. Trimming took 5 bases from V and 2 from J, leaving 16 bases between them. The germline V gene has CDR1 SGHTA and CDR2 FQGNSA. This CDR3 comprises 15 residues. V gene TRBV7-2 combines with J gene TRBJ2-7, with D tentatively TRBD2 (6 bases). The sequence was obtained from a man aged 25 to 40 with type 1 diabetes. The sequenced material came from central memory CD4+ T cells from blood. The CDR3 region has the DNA TGTGCCAGCAGCATCGGTCGGGGGACCACCTACGAGCAGTACTTC. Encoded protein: CASSIGRGTTYEQYF.